This is a list of T cell receptor beta chains from one sample in a study of blood T cell repertoires in COVID-19. Repertoires were generated with immunoSEQ multiplex PCR, while TCRdb's copy carries only in-frame clones and drops some. Of 200,000 to 250,000 clones in the sample, about 91% were seen once. The sequencing input was PBMCs or T cells enriched from blood (not recorded which). The receptors here all came from a woman between 45 and 60 years old with acute COVID-19. CDR3s include the opening cysteine and the closing phenylalanine or tryptophan. D genes are given only for firm matches. Not all rows give a size; the values are once, few, many and, for expanded clones, a class.

cdr3_nt: TGTGCCAGCAGCCCCGGACAGCAAGAGACCCAGTACTTC; cdr3_aa: CASSPGQQETQYF; clone_size: -; j_call: TRBJ2-5; d_call: -; v_call: TRBV28
cdr3_nt: TGTGCCAGCAGCTTGTTGTCGGCGCAGGGGGTATACGAGCAGTACTTC; cdr3_aa: CASSLLSAQGVYEQYF; clone_size: -; j_call: TRBJ2-7; d_call: TRBD1; v_call: TRBV5-4
cdr3_nt: TGTGCCACCAGTGATTTACCCGGGGGGAAGCAAGAGACCCAGTACTTC; cdr3_aa: CATSDLPGGKQETQYF; clone_size: -; j_call: TRBJ2-5; d_call: TRBD2; v_call: TRBV24-1
cdr3_nt: TGTGCCAGCTCACCACTGGACAGGAGTGTCGGGAACTATGGCTACACCTTC; cdr3_aa: CASSPLDRSVGNYGYTF; clone_size: -; j_call: TRBJ1-2; d_call: TRBD1; v_call: TRBV18
cdr3_nt: TGTGCCAGCAGTGAAGCAATAGGGGGTTGGCAGCCCCAGCATTTT; cdr3_aa: CASSEAIGGWQPQHF; clone_size: few; j_call: TRBJ1-5; d_call: -; v_call: TRBV2
cdr3_nt: TGTGCCAGTAGTACGCGACAGGGACGGGACCCTGAAGCTTTCTTT; cdr3_aa: CASSTRQGRDPEAFF; clone_size: -; j_call: TRBJ1-1; d_call: TRBD1; v_call: TRBV19
cdr3_nt: TGCGCCAGCAGCTCCAGACTAGCGGGAGGGTATGTTAATGAGCAGTTCTTC; cdr3_aa: CASSSRLAGGYVNEQFF; clone_size: -; j_call: TRBJ2-1; d_call: TRBD2; v_call: TRBV5-1
cdr3_nt: TGTGCCAGCAGCGCTCAAACCGGGACAGTGTTCGAGCAGTACTTC; cdr3_aa: CASSAQTGTVFEQYF; clone_size: -; j_call: TRBJ2-7; d_call: TRBD1; v_call: TRBV28
cdr3_nt: TGTGCCAGCAGTACCGGGACAGTCTACGAGCAGTACTTC; cdr3_aa: CASSTGTVYEQYF; clone_size: -; j_call: TRBJ2-7; d_call: TRBD1; v_call: TRBV12-3/TRBV12-4
cdr3_nt: TGTGCCAGCAGCTCTAAACAGGGGGCAGGAGAAAAACTGTTTTTT; cdr3_aa: CASSSKQGAGEKLFF; clone_size: -; j_call: TRBJ1-4; d_call: TRBD1; v_call: TRBV5-4
cdr3_nt: TGCGCCAGCAGCCAAGAGGGTGGACTAGCCAGCGAGCAGTACTTC; cdr3_aa: CASSQEGGLASEQYF; clone_size: -; j_call: TRBJ2-7; d_call: TRBD2; v_call: TRBV4-1
cdr3_nt: TGTGCCAGCAGCTTGACTAGCGGGAGCCACAATGAGCAGTTCTTC; cdr3_aa: CASSLTSGSHNEQFF; clone_size: -; j_call: TRBJ2-1; d_call: TRBD2; v_call: TRBV7-2
cdr3_nt: TGTGCCAGCAGCTCCAGACTAGCGTCCTACAATGAGCAGTTCTTC; cdr3_aa: CASSSRLASYNEQFF; clone_size: -; j_call: TRBJ2-1; d_call: TRBD2; v_call: TRBV11-3
cdr3_nt: TGTGCCAGCAGCCCGGTGGGACTAGCCTACGAGCAGTACTTC; cdr3_aa: CASSPVGLAYEQYF; clone_size: once; j_call: TRBJ2-7; d_call: TRBD2; v_call: TRBV5-5
cdr3_nt: TGTGCCAGCTCACCAGTTTACGGGCCCCAGCATTTT; cdr3_aa: CASSPVYGPQHF; clone_size: -; j_call: TRBJ1-5; d_call: -; v_call: TRBV18
cdr3_nt: TGTGCCAGCAGTATTGGACAGGGCGGAAACATTCAGTACTTC; cdr3_aa: CASSIGQGGNIQYF; clone_size: -; j_call: TRBJ2-4; d_call: TRBD1; v_call: TRBV28
cdr3_nt: TGTGCCAGCAGCCAAGTGACTAGCATCGGCTCCTACAATGAGCAGTTCTTC; cdr3_aa: CASSQVTSIGSYNEQFF; clone_size: -; j_call: TRBJ2-1; d_call: TRBD2; v_call: TRBV3-1/TRBV3-2
cdr3_nt: TGCGCCAGCAGCTTGGGCCCGGGACAGCTCTACGAGCAGTACTTC; cdr3_aa: CASSLGPGQLYEQYF; clone_size: -; j_call: TRBJ2-7; d_call: TRBD1; v_call: TRBV5-1
cdr3_nt: TGTGCCAGCAGCTTGGGGACAGGGATGAATCAGCCCCAGCATTTT; cdr3_aa: CASSLGTGMNQPQHF; clone_size: -; j_call: TRBJ1-5; d_call: TRBD1; v_call: TRBV7-2
cdr3_nt: TGTGCCAGCAGCCGGAACAGGGTACGTGAAAAACTGTTTTTT; cdr3_aa: CASSRNRVREKLFF; clone_size: -; j_call: TRBJ1-4; d_call: -; v_call: TRBV3-1/TRBV3-2
cdr3_nt: TGCAGCGCATGGACAGGGATGAACACCGGGGAGCTGTTTTTT; cdr3_aa: CSAWTGMNTGELFF; clone_size: -; j_call: TRBJ2-2; d_call: TRBD1; v_call: TRBV29-1
cdr3_nt: TGCGCCAGCAGCCAAGATCGCGGGAGTAGCGACGAGCAGTACTTC; cdr3_aa: CASSQDRGSSDEQYF; clone_size: few; j_call: TRBJ2-7; d_call: TRBD2; v_call: TRBV4-1
cdr3_nt: TGTGCCAGCAGTGACGGTCGGACTAGCGGGAGTCGGGACGAGCAGTACTTC; cdr3_aa: CASSDGRTSGSRDEQYF; clone_size: -; j_call: TRBJ2-7; d_call: TRBD2; v_call: TRBV6-4
cdr3_nt: TGTGCCTGGAGTACAGCAACCGAGACCCAGTACTTC; cdr3_aa: CAWSTATETQYF; clone_size: -; j_call: TRBJ2-5; d_call: -; v_call: TRBV30
cdr3_nt: TGTGCCAGCTCGCCTCAGACAGGGAGTCGGGGCTACACCTTC; cdr3_aa: CASSPQTGSRGYTF; clone_size: -; j_call: TRBJ1-2; d_call: TRBD1; v_call: TRBV18
cdr3_nt: TGTGCCAGCAGCTTAGTGGCTAGCGGGGTCCTGTCGGAGCAGTACTTC; cdr3_aa: CASSLVASGVLSEQYF; clone_size: -; j_call: TRBJ2-7; d_call: TRBD2; v_call: TRBV11-2
cdr3_nt: TGTGCCAGCTCACCTCGGAGGTCCTACGAGCAGTACTTC; cdr3_aa: CASSPRRSYEQYF; clone_size: -; j_call: TRBJ2-7; d_call: -; v_call: TRBV18
cdr3_nt: TGTGCCACCAGCCCTCGCCCGGGACAGAAAAATGAAAAACTGTTTTTT; cdr3_aa: CATSPRPGQKNEKLFF; clone_size: -; j_call: TRBJ1-4; d_call: TRBD1; v_call: TRBV15
cdr3_nt: TGTGCCAGCTCGCTGAGCGGGAGATGGGCCTACACCTTC; cdr3_aa: CASSLSGRWAYTF; clone_size: few; j_call: TRBJ1-2; d_call: -; v_call: TRBV2
cdr3_nt: TGTGCCATCAGTGAGTCAGTGACTAGCTCCTACGAGCAGTACTTC; cdr3_aa: CAISESVTSSYEQYF; clone_size: -; j_call: TRBJ2-7; d_call: -; v_call: TRBV10-3
cdr3_nt: TGTGCCAGCAGCCCAGGCCTAGCTTACGAGCAGTACTTC; cdr3_aa: CASSPGLAYEQYF; clone_size: once; j_call: TRBJ2-7; d_call: -; v_call: TRBV4-2
cdr3_nt: TGTGCCAGCAGTTTAGTCAGTGAAGAGACCCAGTACTTC; cdr3_aa: CASSLVSEETQYF; clone_size: -; j_call: TRBJ2-5; d_call: -; v_call: TRBV12-3/TRBV12-4
cdr3_nt: TGTGCCAGCAGCGGCGCAGGGGCAACTAATGAAAAACTGTTTTTT; cdr3_aa: CASSGAGATNEKLFF; clone_size: -; j_call: TRBJ1-4; d_call: -; v_call: TRBV7-2
cdr3_nt: TGTGCCAGCAGCCCCCAGGACAGGGCGTCTGGAAACACCATATATTTT; cdr3_aa: CASSPQDRASGNTIYF; clone_size: -; j_call: TRBJ1-3; d_call: TRBD1; v_call: TRBV7-2
cdr3_nt: TGCGCCAGCAGCCGTAGGACTAGCGGGAGTAACACCGGGGAGCTGTTTTTT; cdr3_aa: CASSRRTSGSNTGELFF; clone_size: -; j_call: TRBJ2-2; d_call: TRBD2; v_call: TRBV5-1
cdr3_nt: TGTGCCAGCAGTTTGACAGGGGGCGGCAATCAGCCCCAGCATTTT; cdr3_aa: CASSLTGGGNQPQHF; clone_size: -; j_call: TRBJ1-5; d_call: TRBD1; v_call: TRBV27
cdr3_nt: TGTGCCTGGAGTGTACCGTATAGGGGGTACCAAGAGACCCAGTACTTC; cdr3_aa: CAWSVPYRGYQETQYF; clone_size: -; j_call: TRBJ2-5; d_call: -; v_call: TRBV30
cdr3_nt: TGTGCCAGCCACATAACTAGCGGGAGGACCGGCACAGATACGCAGTATTTT; cdr3_aa: CASHITSGRTGTDTQYF; clone_size: -; j_call: TRBJ2-3; d_call: TRBD2; v_call: TRBV28
cdr3_nt: TGTGCCAGCAGCTTACCCCGGCCGGGACTAGCGGAAGAGACCCAGTACTTC; cdr3_aa: CASSLPRPGLAEETQYF; clone_size: -; j_call: TRBJ2-5; d_call: TRBD2; v_call: TRBV7-2
cdr3_nt: TGTGCCAGCAGGAAAGGACAGGGCTACGAGCAGTACTTC; cdr3_aa: CASRKGQGYEQYF; clone_size: -; j_call: TRBJ2-7; d_call: TRBD1; v_call: TRBV2
cdr3_nt: TGTGCCAGCAGGTCGGCCAGGGATGGTCAGCCCCAGCATTTT; cdr3_aa: CASRSARDGQPQHF; clone_size: -; j_call: TRBJ1-5; d_call: -; v_call: TRBV6-5
cdr3_nt: TGTGCCAGCAGCTTAGTAGAACTAGCGGGAGGCACCGGGGAGCTGTTTTTT; cdr3_aa: CASSLVELAGGTGELFF; clone_size: -; j_call: TRBJ2-2; d_call: TRBD2; v_call: TRBV7-2
cdr3_nt: TGTGCCAGCAGCGCGGACAGGGGCCATGAGCAGTTCTTC; cdr3_aa: CASSADRGHEQFF; clone_size: -; j_call: TRBJ2-1; d_call: TRBD1; v_call: TRBV13
cdr3_nt: TGTGCCAGCAGCTACCCTCCCGCAGGCCCTAGGGGGCGGGGCTACACCTTC; cdr3_aa: CASSYPPAGPRGRGYTF; clone_size: -; j_call: TRBJ1-2; d_call: TRBD1; v_call: TRBV7-2
cdr3_nt: TGCGCCAGCAGCCGCTTACTAGCGGGACGTAACAATGAGCAGTTCTTC; cdr3_aa: CASSRLLAGRNNEQFF; clone_size: -; j_call: TRBJ2-1; d_call: TRBD2; v_call: TRBV4-1
cdr3_nt: TGTGCCAGCAGCGTAGATGTTGGCAGACACGAAGCTTTCTTT; cdr3_aa: CASSVDVGRHEAFF; clone_size: -; j_call: TRBJ1-1; d_call: -; v_call: TRBV9
cdr3_nt: TGTGCCAGCAGCTCGGGACTTGCAAGACCTGTGGGAGGGGCAGATACGCAGTATTTT; cdr3_aa: CASSSGLARPVGGADTQYF; clone_size: -; j_call: TRBJ2-3; d_call: TRBD2; v_call: TRBV7-2
cdr3_nt: TGTGCCAGCAGTGATCCATATGGCTACACCTTC; cdr3_aa: CASSDPYGYTF; clone_size: -; j_call: TRBJ1-2; d_call: -; v_call: TRBV25-1
cdr3_nt: TGTGCTAGTGCCCCGCCCTCCCGAGTTGAAGCTTTCTTT; cdr3_aa: CASAPPSRVEAFF; clone_size: few; j_call: TRBJ1-1; d_call: -; v_call: TRBV12-5
cdr3_nt: TGTGCCAGCAGGGGGACTAGCGGGAAAGCCGGGGAGCTGTTTTTT; cdr3_aa: CASRGTSGKAGELFF; clone_size: few; j_call: TRBJ2-2; d_call: TRBD2; v_call: TRBV2
cdr3_nt: TGTGCCAGCAGTTTAGCTACAGGGTTAGGTCAGCCCCAGCATTTT; cdr3_aa: CASSLATGLGQPQHF; clone_size: once; j_call: TRBJ1-5; d_call: -; v_call: TRBV28
cdr3_nt: TGTGCCACCAGCAGAGTTCACCGGAGCGGGAGAGACAATGAGCAGTTCTTC; cdr3_aa: CATSRVHRSGRDNEQFF; clone_size: -; j_call: TRBJ2-1; d_call: TRBD2; v_call: TRBV15
cdr3_nt: TGTGCCAGCAGTTATCGGACCCGGGGAGGTGAGCAGTTCTTC; cdr3_aa: CASSYRTRGGEQFF; clone_size: -; j_call: TRBJ2-1; d_call: -; v_call: TRBV6-2/TRBV6-3
cdr3_nt: TGTGCCAGCAGCTTCCGGACTAGCGGAGGCGGAGCCGGGGAGCTGTTTTTT; cdr3_aa: CASSFRTSGGGAGELFF; clone_size: -; j_call: TRBJ2-2; d_call: TRBD2; v_call: TRBV13
cdr3_nt: TGTGCCAGCAGCTTAACGAGGGAGCGCTACAATGAGCAGTTCTTC; cdr3_aa: CASSLTRERYNEQFF; clone_size: -; j_call: TRBJ2-1; d_call: -; v_call: TRBV7-3
cdr3_nt: TGTGCCAGCAGCGAGACAGGGGGCGCGGATACGCAGTATTTT; cdr3_aa: CASSETGGADTQYF; clone_size: -; j_call: TRBJ2-3; d_call: TRBD1; v_call: TRBV5-8
cdr3_nt: TGTGCCAGCAGTTCAGACAGTACTTCACCCCTCCACTTT; cdr3_aa: CASSSDSTSPLHF; clone_size: few; j_call: TRBJ1-6; d_call: -; v_call: TRBV27
cdr3_nt: TGTGCCAGCAGCCAGGGGGGACAGGGGCTCAATCAGCCCCAGCATTTT; cdr3_aa: CASSQGGQGLNQPQHF; clone_size: -; j_call: TRBJ1-5; d_call: TRBD1; v_call: TRBV28